Each of the 18 T cell receptor beta chains below was sequenced from the same sample in a study of blood T cell repertoires in COVID-19 (dated by TCRdb to the early 2020s). The receptor library was made with the immunoSEQ multiplex PCR assay. Entries here come from immuneACCESS through TCRdb and include only in-frame sequences with V and J called. Some clones fail to appear in such tables; in the studies checked, an unresolved V gene covers under half of the shortfall, and the cause of the remainder is unknown. The sample data list 250,000 to 350,000 clones, and approximately 83% of these were observed just once. Of the sample, 15% to 18% falls within the top ten clones. Material for sequencing was peripheral blood. These receptor sequences come from a person between 65 and 80 years old with COVID-19, enrolled during active disease.

The rearrangement links TRBV10-1 to TRBJ1-1, with 9 bases lining up with TRBD1. This CDR3 spans 17 amino acids. CDR1 is WNHNN, CDR2 SYGVQD, per germline (reference sequence). The V gene end was trimmed by 3 bases and the J gene end by 4 bases; junction bases not matched to a gene: 12. The DNA for the CDR3 is TGCGCCAGCAGTGACCCGGACAGGGGACAAGGAAGCACTGAAGCTTTCTTT. It encodes CASSDPDRGQGSTEAFF.

This clone was observed a single time. The genes are TRBV9 and TRBJ1-3, with 7 bases fitting TRBD1. Germline V gene data show CDR1 as SGDLS and CDR2 as YYNGEE. The CDR3 extends over 16 amino acids. The V gene end was trimmed by 2 bases and the J gene end by 2 bases; junction bases not matched to a gene: 7. The CDR3: CASSVGPTGTGNTIYF. The DNA of the CDR3 is TGTGCCAGCAGCGTTGGTCCGACAGGGACTGGAAACACCATATATTTT.

The chain recombines TRBV10-2 with TRBJ2-1; D not certain. This CDR3 region has 13 residues. V was clipped by 0 bases and J by 4 bases, with 4 bases between them. The V gene's germline CDR1 is WSHSY and CDR2 SAAADI. The CDR3, as DNA: TGCGCCAGCAGTGAGTCGTCTTACAATGAGCAGTTCTTC. It is translated as CASSESSYNEQFF.

V usage is TRBV7-9 and J usage is TRBJ2-7, with TRBD2 matching 7 bases. Per the germline V gene, CDR1 is SEHNR and CDR2 is FQNEAQ (reference sequence). The V gene end was trimmed by 0 bases and the J gene end by 6 bases; junction bases not matched to a gene: 8. The CDR3 has 15 residues. The chain's CDR3 is CASSLATAGVIEQYF. As DNA, the CDR3 is TGTGCCAGCAGCTTAGCCACGGCGGGGGTGATCGAGCAGTACTTC.

The genes are TRBV27 and TRBJ1-4, with D unclear. Trimming left V 4 bases short and J 2 bases short, with 8 bases between. Looked up from germline, CDR1 is MNHEY and CDR2 is SMNVEV (reference sequence). The CDR3 is 14 residues long. CDR3 DNA sequence: TGTGCCAGCAGTTCCGGGGATACTAATGAAAAACTGTTTTTT. This encodes CASSSGDTNEKLFF.

This chain joins TRBV9 and TRBJ1-2; 7 bases fit TRBD1. Unmatched junction bases numbered 4, after V lost 5 bases and J lost 3 bases. CDR1 and CDR2 (germline): SGDLS, YYNGEE. The CDR3 extends over 13 amino acids. DNA of the CDR3: TGTGCCAGCAGTCGACAGGGCTACTATGGCTACACCTTC. It specifies CASSRQGYYGYTF.

This clone turned up a few times. The chain links TRBV7-8 to TRBJ2-5, with 7 bases aligning to TRBD2. With V trimmed by 1 base and J by 3 bases, 5 bases remained unmatched. The germline V gene has CDR1 SGHVS and CDR2 FQNEAQ. CDR3 size: 15 residues. The CDR3: CASSLESGRKETQYF. The CDR3 DNA follows: TGTGCCAGCAGCTTAGAATCCGGGAGGAAAGAGACCCAGTACTTC.

The V gene is TRBV7-9, the J gene TRBJ2-2, with no clear D. This CDR3 spans 12 amino acids. Germline CDR1 and CDR2: SEHNR and FQNEAQ (reference sequence). V lost 3 bases and J lost 5, with 4 bases in between. The CDR3 sequence is CASSLTTGELFF. CDR3 in DNA: TGTGCCAGCAGCTTGACTACCGGGGAGCTGTTTTTT.

This chain links TRBV19 with TRBJ2-1; unclear D gene. The CDR3 totals 14 residues. Trimming removed 10 bases from V and 0 bases from J, with 13 bases in between. The germline gives CDR1 LNHDA, CDR2 SQIVND (reference sequence). CDR3 region: CATRTGSSYNEQFF. For the CDR3, the DNA is TGTGCCACCCGAACCGGTAGCTCCTACAATGAGCAGTTCTTC.

The V call is TRBV5-8, the J call TRBJ1-2, with D hard to call. Germline lookup yields CDR1 SGHTS and CDR2 YDEGEE. The length of the CDR3 is 18 residues. Trimming left V 4 bases short and J 4 bases short, with 26 bases between. The CDR3 spells CASSTHRGTASPSYGYTF. The CDR3 DNA reads as TGTGCCAGCAGCACGCATAGAGGCACCGCCTCTCCTAGCTATGGCTACACCTTC.

The sample holds one count of this clone. The chain combines TRBV6-5 with TRBJ2-2, with 8 bases identical to TRBD2. The CDR3 runs to 15 residues. Trimming cost V 7 bases and J 5 bases; bases outside gene matches: 9. Germline V lookup: CDR1 MNHEY, CDR2 SVGAGI. The CDR3 spells CASTPGTRKTGELFF. The CDR3 nucleotides are TGTGCCAGCACCCCCGGGACTAGAAAGACCGGGGAGCTGTTTTTT.

The rearrangement joins TRBV5-1 to TRBJ2-3; TRBD2 is a possible D gene (6 bases). Germline-derived CDR1 and CDR2 are SGHRS and YFSETQ. This CDR3 comprises 15 residues. V was pared by 4 bases and J by 5 bases, with 17 bases between. CDR3 amino acids: CASSPPGGMGDTQYF. The CDR3 coding sequence is TGCGCCAGCAGCCCGCCGGGCGGGATGGGAGATACGCAGTATTTT. Drawing the rest from reference TRBV5-1 and TRBJ2-3, the complete variable domain is KAGVTQTPRYLIKTRGQQVTLSCSPISGHRSVSWYQQTPGQGLQFLFEYFSETQRNKGNFPGRFSGRQFSNSRSEMNVSTLELGDSALYLCASSPPGGMGDTQYFGPGTRLTVL.

The chain links TRBV9 to TRBJ1-4; 9 bases are shared with TRBD1. The junction had 0 bases not matched to a gene; V was cut back by 3 bases and J by 0 bases. Germline lookup yields CDR1 SGDLS and CDR2 YYNGEE. The length of the CDR3 is 15 residues. CDR3 sequence: CASSGTGATNEKLFF. The CDR3 DNA is TGTGCCAGCAGCGGGACAGGGGCAACTAATGAAAAACTGTTTTTT.

This chain uses TRBV7-2 with TRBJ2-5; 8 bases fit TRBD2. Germline CDR1 is SGHTA and CDR2 is FQGNSA. After removal of 2 bases from V and 4 bases from J, the junction contained 9 bases not matched to a gene. The CDR3 loop spans 16 amino acids. For the CDR3, the DNA is TGTGCCAGCAGCTTACAGGGTCGGGGGGGCAGAGAGACCCAGTACTTC. Translated, it gives CASSLQGRGGRETQYF.

The V and J genes are TRBV7-2 and TRBJ1-5; unclear D gene. V lost 3 bases and J 6 bases, leaving 9 bases between the germline ends. The CDR3 has 13 amino acids. Germline V lookup: CDR1 SGHTA, CDR2 FQGNSA. For the CDR3, the DNA is TGTGCCAGCAGCTTCACCCAGGTTCAGCCCCAGCATTTT. It is translated as CASSFTQVQPQHF. Together with reference TRBV7-2 and TRBJ1-5, the CDR3 gives the full variable domain: GAGVSQSPSNKVTEKGKDVELRCDPISGHTALYWYRQSLGQGLEFLIYFQGNSAPDKSGLPSDRFSAERTGGSVSTLTIQRTQQEDSAVYLCASSFTQVQPQHFGDGTRLSIL.

The genes are TRBV3-1 (or the pseudogene TRBV3-2) and TRBJ2-7; 8 bases are a match to TRBD2. The CDR3 covers 18 residues. Per the germline V gene, CDR1 is LGHDT and CDR2 is YNNKEL (reference sequence). The V and J ends lost 0 bases and 7 bases, in that order; junction bases with no gene match: 17. Here the CDR3 reads CASSQEVWSGGTLGEQYF. DNA for the CDR3: TGTGCCAGCAGCCAAGAAGTGTGGAGCGGGGGTACGTTGGGGGAGCAGTACTTC.

V gene TRBV5-5 combines with J gene TRBJ2-5, with 10 nucleotides matching TRBD2. J lost 0 bases, V lost 4 bases, and 12 bases had no gene match. The CDR3 length is 18 residues. CDR1 SGHKS and CDR2 YYEKEE come from the germline V gene (reference sequence). The CDR3 region is CASSPAGVSGRYQETQYF. Here the CDR3 DNA reads TGTGCCAGCAGCCCCGCTGGGGTTAGCGGGAGGTACCAAGAGACCCAGTACTTC.

The rearrangement uses TRBV6-5 and TRBJ2-2; a possible D gene is TRBD2 (6 bases). Trimming shortened V by 5 bases and J by 1 base, and 8 bases separated the two germline ends. The CDR3 loop spans 14 amino acids. CDR1 MNHEY and CDR2 SVGAGI come from the germline V gene. The CDR3 DNA reads TGTGCCAGCAGTAGCGGGCTGAACACCGGGGAGCTGTTTTTT. As protein: CASSSGLNTGELFF.